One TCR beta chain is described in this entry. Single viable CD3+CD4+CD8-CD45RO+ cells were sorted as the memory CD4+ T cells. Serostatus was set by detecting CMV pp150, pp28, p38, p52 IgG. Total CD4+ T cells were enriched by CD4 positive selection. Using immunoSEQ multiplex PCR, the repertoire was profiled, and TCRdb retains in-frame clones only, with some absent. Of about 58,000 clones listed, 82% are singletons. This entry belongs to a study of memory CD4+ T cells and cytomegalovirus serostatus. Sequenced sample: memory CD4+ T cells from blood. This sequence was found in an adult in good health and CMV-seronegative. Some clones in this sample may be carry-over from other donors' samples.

CDR3 DNA sequence: TGCGCCAGCAGCCACGGTGCCGGGACTAGCGGAGATACGCAGTATTTT. This sequence encodes CASSHGAGTSGDTQYF. The gene calls are TRBV4-1 and TRBJ2-3; 11 bases match TRBD2. The CDR3 totals 16 residues. Looked up from germline, CDR1 is MGHRA and CDR2 is YSYEKL. The ends lost 3 bases at V and 5 bases at J; junction bases unmatched: 7.